What follows are 31 T cell receptor beta chains derived from one specimen sequenced in a study of T cell responses to AZD1222 COVID-19 vaccine. The repertoire was sequenced with immunoSEQ multiplex PCR; TCRdb's copy has only in-frame clones and lacks some. The profile shows approximately 130,000 clones, approximately 90% of them singletons. Sequencing was performed on peripheral blood, taken on day 0 of MenACWY control vaccination. The receptors come from an adult in good health.

The rearrangement joins TRBV28 to TRBJ2-7; weak D call: TRBD2 (6 bases). V lost 6 bases, J lost 6 bases, and 15 bases lay in between. CDR1 is MDHEN and CDR2 is SYDVKM in the germline V gene. The CDR3 extends over 13 amino acids. CDR3 amino acids: CASRPGAGGEQYF. The CDR3 nucleotides are TGTGCCAGCAGACCCGGGGCCGGGGGCGAGCAGTACTTC.

CDR3 in amino acids: CSAWTGSYEQYF. Written as DNA, the CDR3 is TGCAGCGCGTGGACAGGTTCCTACGAGCAGTACTTC. The V and J genes are TRBV29-1 and TRBJ2-7; 7 bases agree with TRBD1. The length of the CDR3 is 12 residues. CDR1 is SQVTM, CDR2 ANQGSEA, per germline. V was clipped by 7 bases and J by 1 base; unmatched bases: 4.

The V call is TRBV3-1 (or the pseudogene TRBV3-2), the J call TRBJ2-1; TRBD1 might be the D (5 bases). The germline V gene has CDR1 LGHDT and CDR2 YNNKEL (reference sequence). Trimming cost V 0 bases and J 2 bases, with 8 bases left between them. CDR3 length: 15 residues. Here the CDR3 reads CASSQDTTAYNEQFF. The CDR3 nucleotides are TGTGCCAGCAGCCAAGATACGACAGCCTACAATGAGCAGTTCTTC.

The rearrangement joins TRBV3-1 (or the pseudogene TRBV3-2) to TRBJ2-1; no clear D gene. The CDR3 sequence is 11 residues long. The germline CDR1 and CDR2 sequences are LGHDT and YNNKEL (reference sequence). With 4 bases removed from V and 4 bases from J, the gap between germline ends came to 2 bases. The CDR3 DNA reads TGTGCCAGCAGCCTATACAATGAGCAGTTCTTC. Residues: CASSLYNEQFF.

This clone occurred a few times. The chain couples TRBV11-2 to TRBJ2-1, with TRBD2 matching over 11 bases. CDR3 size: 15 residues. Germline V gene lookup returns CDR1 SGHAT and CDR2 FQNNGV. V trimming: 5 bases; J trimming: 4 bases; junction bases outside the gene matches: 4. In DNA, the CDR3 is TGTGCCAGCAGCACACTAGCGGGAGCGTACAATGAGCAGTTCTTC. Amino acids: CASSTLAGAYNEQFF.

The rearrangement links TRBV27 to TRBJ1-6; D unclear. The germline V gene has CDR1 MNHEY and CDR2 SMNVEV (reference sequence). The germline V and J ends were trimmed by 5 bases and 7 bases, with 9 bases remaining between them. The CDR3 has 13 residues. The CDR3 is CASSQILNSPLHF. The CDR3 region has the DNA TGTGCCAGCAGTCAGATCCTAAATTCACCCCTCCACTTT.

This clone was seen a single time. The chain couples TRBV3-1 (or the pseudogene TRBV3-2) to TRBJ2-1, with D possibly being TRBD1 or TRBD2 (5 bases each). Germline lookup yields CDR1 LGHDT and CDR2 YNNKEL (reference sequence). This CDR3 has 16 residues. The germline V and J ends were trimmed by 4 bases and 0 bases, with 13 bases remaining between them. CDR3: CASSLSARGSYNEQFF. DNA for the CDR3: TGTGCCAGCAGCCTTAGCGCTAGGGGCTCCTACAATGAGCAGTTCTTC.

This clone was counted a few times. The chain combines TRBV4-3 with TRBJ2-3; D gene ambiguous. CDR1 and CDR2 (germline): LGHNA, YSLEER. V was pared by 0 bases and J by 5 bases, with 9 bases between. The CDR3 length is 14 residues. The CDR3 DNA follows: TGCGCCAGCAGCCAAGATTCCTCCGGAGATACGCAGTATTTT. It yields the protein CASSQDSSGDTQYF.

The gene calls are TRBV29-1 and TRBJ2-7; TRBD2 matches at 10 bases. CDR3 length equals 14 residues. CDR1 and CDR2 from the germline V gene are SQVTM and ANQGSEA. Trimming cost V 4 bases and J 4 bases; bases outside gene matches: 7. CDR3 amino acids: CSVGHTSGNYEQYF. In nucleotides, the CDR3 is TGCAGCGTTGGCCACACTAGCGGGAATTACGAGCAGTACTTC.

The genes are TRBV7-9 and TRBJ2-2; perhaps TRBD2 as D (6 bases). The V gene's germline CDR1 is SEHNR and CDR2 FQNEAQ (reference sequence). The length of the CDR3 is 15 residues. V was cut by 1 base and J by 4 bases, with 10 bases left in between. Here the CDR3 DNA reads TGTGCCAGCAGCTTAGTTGTCGGGGGCACCGGGGAGCTGTTTTTT. It translates to CASSLVVGGTGELFF.

V gene TRBV4-2 combines with J gene TRBJ2-3, with a tentative D call TRBD2 (7 bases). V was shortened by 0 bases and J by 0 bases, with 16 bases between the two germline ends. The CDR3 runs to 18 residues. In germline, CDR1 is LGHNA, CDR2 YNFKEQ. The DNA for the CDR3 is TGTGCCAGCAGCCAAGATATTGGGGGGGCCACTAGCACAGATACGCAGTATTTT. This encodes CASSQDIGGATSTDTQYF.

This clone showed up just a few times. V and J are TRBV7-3 and TRBJ2-1, with 10 positions matching TRBD1. In germline, CDR1 is SGHTA, CDR2 FQGTGA. CDR3 length equals 15 residues. J was trimmed by 7 bases and V by 8 bases; bases with no gene match: 11. CDR3 sequence: CASALDRGLWNEQFF. Here the CDR3 DNA reads TGTGCCAGCGCCTTAGACAGGGGGCTCTGGAATGAGCAGTTCTTC. The whole variable domain, remainder taken from reference TRBV7-3 and TRBJ2-1, is GAGVSQTPSNKVTEKGKYVELRCDPISGHTALYWYRQSLGQGPEFLIYFQGTGAADDSGLPNDRFFAVRPEGSVSTLKIQRTERGDSAVYLCASALDRGLWNEQFFGPGTRLTVL.

The rearrangement joins TRBV5-8 to TRBJ1-5; possible D gene TRBD1, 5 bases. Germline-derived CDR1 and CDR2 are SGHTS and YDEGEE. This CDR3 is 13 amino acids long. V lost 5 bases to trimming and J lost 6 bases, with 12 bases between them. This CDR3 reads CASSGTAAQPQHF. Here the CDR3 DNA reads TGTGCCAGCAGTGGGACTGCGGCTCAGCCCCAGCATTTT. The full variable domain, rest sourced from reference TRBV5-8 and TRBJ1-5, is EAGVTQSPTHLIKTRGQQATLRCSPISGHTSVYWYQQALGLGLQFLLWYDEGEERNRGNFPPRFSGRQFPNYSSELNVNALELEDSALYLCASSGTAAQPQHFGDGTRLSIL.

The CDR3 bases are TGTGCCAGCAGTGACTCAGAGAATCAGCCCCAGCATTTT. Encoded protein: CASSDSENQPQHF. The chain uses TRBV6-4 and TRBJ1-5; no firm D call. This CDR3 has 13 residues. The ends were cut back, 0 bases at V and 4 bases at J, with 4 bases in the middle. Germline CDR1 reads MRHNA; CDR2 reads SNTAGT.

The CDR3 coding sequence is TGTGCCAGCAGTGATGTGGGGGCCTACGAGCAGTACTTC. Translating it yields CASSDVGAYEQYF. The rearrangement joins TRBV2 to TRBJ2-7; D may match TRBD1 or TRBD2 (5 bases each). The CDR3 sequence is 13 residues long. Trimming took 3 bases from V and 2 from J, leaving 8 bases between them. The germline V gene has CDR1 SNHLY and CDR2 FYNNEI.

The V call is TRBV11-1, the J call TRBJ2-2, with D maybe TRBD1 (5 bases). Trimming pared 5 bases from V and 6 bases from J, leaving 10 bases between. The CDR3 loop spans 13 amino acids. Germline assignment: CDR1 SGHAT and CDR2 FQDESV (reference sequence). The CDR3 protein is CASSPQGPGELFF. The CDR3 DNA follows: TGTGCCAGCAGCCCTCAGGGCCCCGGGGAGCTGTTTTTT. The full variable domain, in which reference TRBV11-1 and TRBJ2-2 provide the parts outside the CDR3, is EAEVAQSPRYKITEKSQAVAFWCDPISGHATLYWYRQILGQGPELLVQFQDESVVDDSQLPKDRFSAERLKGVDSTLKIQPAELGDSAMYLCASSPQGPGELFFGEGSRLTVL.

V is TRBV5-8 and J is TRBJ1-5; D remains unclear. CDR3 length equals 15 residues. Germline CDR1 reads SGHTS; CDR2 reads YDEGEE. V dropped 0 bases and J dropped 6 bases, with 13 bases sitting between them. The CDR3 DNA is TGTGCCAGCAGCTTGGGTCCCGCAGTGGGTCAGCCCCAGCATTTT. Translation: CASSLGPAVGQPQHF.

The chain recombines TRBV19 with TRBJ1-5; 9 bases map to TRBD1. The length of the CDR3 is 18 residues. J was trimmed by 2 bases and V by 4 bases; bases with no gene match: 12. Germline loops: CDR1 LNHDA, CDR2 SQIVND (reference sequence). The CDR3 spells CASSRRDREPEGNQPQHF. In DNA, the CDR3 is TGTGCCAGTAGTAGACGGGACAGGGAGCCCGAGGGCAATCAGCCCCAGCATTTT.

This chain links TRBV13 with TRBJ2-1, with a weak D call TRBD2 (5 bases). Germline CDR1 reads PRHDT; CDR2 reads FYEKMQ (reference sequence). The CDR3 is 12 residues long. V was cut by 4 bases and J by 10 bases, with 11 bases left in between. The CDR3 DNA sequence: TGTGCCAGCAGCTCCAGACTAAAAGAGCAGTTCTTC. Translation gives CASSSRLKEQFF.

This chain joins TRBV5-6 and TRBJ1-2, with a possible D match to TRBD1 (6 bases). Germline CDR1 is SGHDT and CDR2 is YYEEEE. This CDR3 contains 14 residues. The ends were cut back, 5 bases at V and 2 bases at J, with 13 bases in the middle. The CDR3 sequence: CASSQLQGNYGYTF. The CDR3 DNA reads as TGTGCCAGCAGTCAGCTCCAGGGGAACTATGGCTACACCTTC.

The rearrangement links TRBV9 to TRBJ1-1; D gene uncertain. Germline lookup yields CDR1 SGDLS and CDR2 YYNGEE. The CDR3 covers 14 residues. Trimming left V 0 bases short and J 3 bases short, with 9 bases between. Here the CDR3 DNA reads TGTGCCAGCAGCGTAGATCTGGGATACACTGAAGCTTTCTTT. Encoded protein: CASSVDLGYTEAFF. Supplemented by reference TRBV9 and TRBJ1-1, the full variable domain reads DSGVTQTPKHLITATGQRVTLRCSPRSGDLSVYWYQQSLDQGLQFLIQYYNGEERAKGNILERFSAQQFPDLHSELNLSSLELGDSALYFCASSVDLGYTEAFFGQGTRLTVV.

The CDR3 DNA is TGTGCCAGCAGCGTAGGTCTAGCGGCCTTGGATGAGCAGTTCTTC. It codes for CASSVGLAALDEQFF. This chain links TRBV9 with TRBJ2-1; 7 bases fit TRBD2. The CDR3 loop spans 15 amino acids. V was pared by 0 bases and J by 8 bases, with 8 bases of the junction left unmatched. Germline V CDR1 and CDR2: SGDLS, YYNGEE. The entire variable domain, with the rest obtained from reference TRBV9 and TRBJ2-1, is as follows: DSGVTQTPKHLITATGQRVTLRCSPRSGDLSVYWYQQSLDQGLQFLIQYYNGEERAKGNILERFSAQQFPDLHSELNLSSLELGDSALYFCASSVGLAALDEQFFGPGTRLTVL.

V and J are TRBV2 and TRBJ2-3; tentative D call: TRBD2 (6 bases). V was pared by 11 bases and J by 3 bases, with 15 bases between. Germline V gene sequence: CDR1 SNHLY, CDR2 FYNNEI. This CDR3 is built from 13 residues. The CDR3 DNA reads TGTGCCGGAAATATAGCGGATACAGATACGCAGTATTTT. This encodes CAGNIADTDTQYF.

This chain uses TRBV29-1 with TRBJ1-1; maybe TRBD1 (5 bases). Per the germline V gene, CDR1 is SQVTM and CDR2 is ANQGSEA. V lost 0 bases to trimming and J lost 6 bases, with 8 bases between them. The CDR3 runs to 12 residues. Here the CDR3 DNA reads TGCAGCGTTGAAGATTGGGGGTCTGAAGCTTTCTTT. It yields the protein CSVEDWGSEAFF. Combining the CDR3 with reference TRBV29-1 and TRBJ1-1 gives the whole variable domain SAVISQKPSRDICQRGTSLTIQCQVDSQVTMMFWYRQQPGQSLTLIATANQGSEATYESGFVIDKFPISRPNLTFSTLTVSNMSPEDSSIYLCSVEDWGSEAFFGQGTRLTVV.

CDR3 protein: CASSQDPGSPYNEQFF. The CDR3 coding sequence is TGTGCCAGCAGCCAAGATCCCGGGAGCCCCTACAATGAGCAGTTCTTC. The chain is built from TRBV4-2 and TRBJ2-1, with D perhaps matching TRBD2 (6 bases). The CDR3 loop spans 16 amino acids. Trimming stripped 0 bases from V and 2 bases from J, with 11 bases between. The germline V gene has CDR1 LGHNA and CDR2 YNFKEQ.

The chain carries TRBV6-2 or TRBV6-3 and TRBJ2-3, with D hard to call. V gave up 0 bases and J gave up 0 bases, with 7 bases separating them. The length of the CDR3 is 15 residues. Germline V gives CDR1 MNHEY, CDR2 SVGEGT. CDR3 sequence: CASSYSTPSTDTQYF. For the CDR3, the DNA is TGTGCCAGCAGTTACTCGACACCGAGCACAGATACGCAGTATTTT.

This chain links TRBV7-9 with TRBJ2-2; D is ambiguous. The CDR3 has 15 amino acids. V was clipped by 4 bases and J by 7 bases, with 16 bases between them. Per the germline V gene, CDR1 is SEHNR and CDR2 is FQNEAQ (reference sequence). The CDR3 is CASSSPEAVVGELFF. The CDR3 nucleotides are TGTGCCAGCAGCTCCCCCGAGGCGGTAGTCGGGGAGCTGTTTTTT.

This clone occurred once. The V call is TRBV5-1, the J call TRBJ2-3; weak D call: TRBD2 (5 bases). V was pared by 0 bases and J by 3 bases, with 14 bases between. The CDR3 contains 16 residues. Per the germline V gene, CDR1 is SGHRS and CDR2 is YFSETQ. CDR3: CASSLAEGGPTDTQYF. The CDR3 DNA is TGCGCCAGCAGCTTGGCCGAGGGCGGGCCGACAGATACGCAGTATTTT.

The chain has TRBV4-3 and TRBJ2-7; possibly TRBD1 for D (5 bases). V was trimmed by 0 bases and J by 3 bases, leaving 12 bases between them. Germline V lookup: CDR1 LGHNA, CDR2 YSLEER. This CDR3 comprises 15 residues. CDR3 in amino acids: CASSQDWGRDYEQYF. CDR3 coding DNA: TGCGCCAGCAGCCAAGATTGGGGCAGAGACTACGAGCAGTACTTC.

The chain employs TRBV6-5 and TRBJ1-2; 8 bases are a match to TRBD1. The ends lost 6 bases at V and 0 bases at J; junction bases unmatched: 3. The CDR3 has 14 amino acids. Germline CDR1 reads MNHEY; CDR2 reads SVGAGI. In DNA, the CDR3 is TGTGCCAGCAGGGGGACAGGCTCTAACTATGGCTACACCTTC. Protein: CASRGTGSNYGYTF.

The chain joins TRBV20-1 to TRBJ2-1; maybe TRBD2 (5 bases). Germline V CDR1 and CDR2: DFQATT, SNEGSKA (reference sequence). Trimming shortened V by 5 bases and J by 8 bases, and 10 bases separated the two germline ends. CDR3 length: 11 residues. The CDR3 region is CSAPTGDEQFF. CDR3 in DNA: TGCAGTGCTCCCACCGGGGATGAGCAGTTCTTC.